Listed here are 18 T cell receptor beta chains from one sample, sequenced in a study of OX40 agonist ivuxolimab in advanced cancers. Measured with immunoSEQ multiplex PCR; TCRdb has only the in-frame clones, and not every one. The sample includes 60,000 to 85,000 clones, about 94% seen only once; the top ten take roughly 21%. Source: CD4+ or CD8+ T cells sorted from blood, taken in a trial of the OX40 agonist ivuxolimab. These TCRs come from an adult with an advanced solid tumor such as melanoma, head and neck, liver or kidney cancer.

This chain joins TRBV4-3 and TRBJ1-2, with D perhaps TRBD1 (5 bases). CDR1 is LGHNA, CDR2 YSLEER, per germline. CDR3 length: 13 amino acids. The V gene lost 4 bases and the J gene lost 4 bases, with 10 bases spanning the gap. Written as DNA, the CDR3 is TGCGCCAGCAGCCCTGGGGGGGGCTATGGCTACACCTTC. It yields the protein CASSPGGGYGYTF.

The V gene is TRBV6-5, the J gene TRBJ2-7; a possible D gene is TRBD2 (6 bases). This CDR3 is 15 amino acids long. CDR1 MNHEY and CDR2 SVGAGI come from the germline V gene. Trimming pared 5 bases from V and 1 base from J, leaving 15 bases between. DNA for the CDR3: TGTGCCAGCAGTGCGGGACTCCCAACTTCCTACGAGCAGTACTTC. This gives the protein CASSAGLPTSYEQYF.

CDR3 coding DNA: TGTGCCAGCAGTTACGCGGTAAGGGAGCAGTACTTC. It codes for CASSYAVREQYF. This chain connects TRBV6-5 to TRBJ2-7, with unresolved D. The ends were cut back, 2 bases at V and 7 bases at J, with 9 bases in the middle. Germline V gene lookup returns CDR1 MNHEY and CDR2 SVGAGI. The CDR3 is 12 residues long.

In its sample, this clone was seen once. The chain has TRBV6-5 and TRBJ1-2, with 12 bases that match TRBD1. The CDR3 spans 14 residues. The V gene end was trimmed by 5 bases and the J gene end by 7 bases; junction bases not matched to a gene: 5. Germline lookup yields CDR1 MNHEY and CDR2 SVGAGI. The DNA for the CDR3 is TGTGCCAGCAGTCCGGGACAGGGGGCAAGTGGCTACACCTTC. Protein sequence: CASSPGQGASGYTF.

The rearrangement joins TRBV18 to TRBJ2-1; TRBD2 is a possible D gene (7 bases). The germline V and J ends were trimmed by 0 bases and 9 bases, with 15 bases remaining between them. The CDR3 has 15 residues. CDR1 and CDR2 from the germline V gene are KGHSH and LQKENI. The CDR3 spells CASSPPAGAYGEQFF. The CDR3 region has the DNA TGTGCCAGCTCACCACCCGCGGGGGCCTATGGTGAGCAGTTCTTC.

The gene calls are TRBV4-1 and TRBJ2-1, with D hard to call. V was trimmed by 0 bases and J by 7 bases, leaving 10 bases between them. CDR1 MGHRA and CDR2 YSYEKL come from the germline V gene. The CDR3 length is 14 residues. In nucleotides, the CDR3 is TGCGCCAGCAGCCAAGACGGGTTAGGGAATGAGCAGTTCTTC. As protein: CASSQDGLGNEQFF.

The V gene is TRBV2, the J gene TRBJ1-4, with D tentatively TRBD1 (5 bases). The germline CDR1 and CDR2 sequences are SNHLY and FYNNEI. The CDR3 spans 18 residues. V lost 3 bases, J lost 2 bases, and 19 bases lay in between. In nucleotides, the CDR3 is TGTGCCAGCAGTGAGGCGGGGGAGAGGGCGGCGACTAATGAAAAACTGTTTTTT. Protein sequence: CASSEAGERAATNEKLFF.

In this sample, this clone turned up once. This sequence joins TRBV9 and TRBJ1-3; D call uncertain. The CDR3 is 17 amino acids. The V and J ends lost 3 bases and 0 bases respectively, with 16 bases between them. CDR1 and CDR2 (germline): SGDLS, YYNGEE. The CDR3 spells CASSGPGRETSGNTIYF. The CDR3 DNA follows: TGTGCCAGCAGCGGCCCCGGGAGGGAGACCTCTGGAAACACCATATATTTT.

CDR3 loop: CSVVPPGQGGNEQFF. The DNA for the CDR3 is TGCAGCGTTGTCCCACCGGGACAGGGGGGGAATGAGCAGTTCTTC. This chain joins TRBV29-1 and TRBJ2-1; 11 nucleotides agree with TRBD1. Germline V gene lookup returns CDR1 SQVTM and CDR2 ANQGSEA. The CDR3 is 15 amino acids. J gave up 7 bases and V 4 bases, and 9 bases lay outside the gene matches.

The genes are TRBV6-6 and TRBJ2-7; 8 bases map to TRBD1. CDR3 length equals 15 residues. The trim removed 2 bases at V and 4 bases at J, leaving 7 bases unmatched. CDR1 is MNHNY and CDR2 is SVGAGI in the germline V gene (reference sequence). DNA for the CDR3: TGTGCCAGCAGTTACCTAGGGACAGGTATTTACGAGCAGTACTTC. It yields the protein CASSYLGTGIYEQYF.

The V and J genes are TRBV7-9 and TRBJ1-2; tentatively, D is TRBD1 (6 bases). From germline, CDR1 is SEHNR and CDR2 FQNEAQ (reference sequence). The CDR3 is made up of 13 amino acids. Trimming stripped 6 bases from V and 2 bases from J, with 10 bases between. DNA for the CDR3: TGTGCCAGCAGTTTTACAGGGAACTATGGCTACACCTTC. The encoded protein is CASSFTGNYGYTF.

The V call is TRBV4-3, the J call TRBJ2-7; 7 bases align to TRBD2. Trimming took 4 bases from V and 2 from J; bases not matched to a gene: 8. The germline V gene has CDR1 LGHNA and CDR2 YSLEER. This CDR3 contains 15 residues. CDR3 region: CASSPGRGVAYEQYF. The DNA for the CDR3 is TGCGCCAGCAGCCCAGGTCGGGGGGTCGCCTACGAGCAGTACTTC.

The rearrangement joins TRBV13 to TRBJ2-7; 8 bases fit TRBD1. CDR1 and CDR2 (germline): PRHDT, FYEKMQ (reference sequence). V was pared by 3 bases and J by 5 bases, with 6 bases of the junction left unmatched. This CDR3 contains 14 residues. CDR3 residues: CASSFLTGDNEQYF. CDR3 in DNA: TGTGCCAGCAGCTTTCTGACAGGGGACAACGAGCAGTACTTC.

Note on this clone: Other DNA sequences in the sample encode the same CDR3. The chain combines TRBV15 with TRBJ1-2, with 8 bases matching TRBD1. The germline V gene encodes CDR1 LNHNV and CDR2 YYDKDF (reference sequence). Germline trimming cut 6 bases from V and 4 bases from J; bases unmatched to any gene: 13. The CDR3 sequence is 16 residues long. CDR3 residues: CATSSDRAGGGYGYTF. The CDR3 DNA is TGTGCCACCAGTAGTGATCGTGCAGGGGGCGGCTATGGCTACACCTTC. Full variable domain (missing parts from reference TRBV15 and TRBJ1-2): DAMVIQNPRYQVTQFGKPVTLSCSQTLNHNVMYWYQQKSSQAPKLLFHYYDKDFNNEADTPDNFQSRRPNTSFCFLDIRSPGLGDTAMYLCATSSDRAGGGYGYTFGSGTRLTVV.

The V and J genes are TRBV5-4 and TRBJ2-7, with TRBD2 identical over 15 bases. CDR1 is SGHNT, CDR2 YYREEE, per germline (reference sequence). J was trimmed by 1 base and V by 7 bases; bases with no gene match: 9. This CDR3 is 17 amino acids long. CDR3 coding DNA: TGTGCCAGCGGCCATGGGACTAGCGGGAGGTGGTCCTACGAGCAGTACTTC. Protein sequence: CASGHGTSGRWSYEQYF. Combining the CDR3 with reference TRBV5-4 and TRBJ2-7 gives the whole variable domain ETGVTQSPTHLIKTRGQQVTLRCSSQSGHNTVSWYQQALGQGPQFIFQYYREEENGRGNFPPRFSGLQFPNYSSELNVNALELDDSALYLCASGHGTSGRWSYEQYFGPGTRLTVT.

V and J are TRBV7-9 and TRBJ2-1, with 10 bases identical to TRBD2. Germline assignment: CDR1 SEHNR and CDR2 FQNEAQ (reference sequence). The junction had 3 bases not matched to a gene; V was cut back by 6 bases and J by 7 bases. The CDR3 covers 13 residues. The CDR3 DNA reads TGTGCCAGCAGTTATAGCGGGGGGAATGAGCAGTTCTTC. Residues: CASSYSGGNEQFF. Based on the CDR3 plus reference TRBV7-9 and TRBJ2-1, the full variable domain is DTGVSQNPRHKITKRGQNVTFRCDPISEHNRLYWYRQTLGQGPEFLTYFQNEAQLEKSRLLSDRFSAERPKGSFSTLEIQRTEQGDSAMYLCASSYSGGNEQFFGPGTRLTVL.

This chain joins TRBV4-3 and TRBJ2-1; maybe TRBD2 (5 bases). Germline CDR1 reads LGHNA; CDR2 reads YSLEER. The CDR3 loop spans 15 amino acids. The germline V and J ends were trimmed by 4 bases and 4 bases, with 14 bases remaining between them. The CDR3 nucleotides are TGCGCCAGCAGCCCGTTTGGAGCGGAATACAATGAGCAGTTCTTC. Translation: CASSPFGAEYNEQFF.

V and J are TRBV12-5 and TRBJ2-7; 7 bases are a match to TRBD1. J gave up 2 bases and V 5 bases, and 18 bases lay outside the gene matches. Germline V gene data show CDR1 as LGHNT and CDR2 as FRNRAP. CDR3 length: 18 amino acids. The CDR3 DNA sequence: TGTGCTAGTGGTCCCCCGGAAGGTGGGGACAGATTGCCCTACGAGCAGTACTTC. Translated: CASGPPEGGDRLPYEQYF.